These 9 T cell receptor beta chains originate from one sample sequenced in a study of blood T cell repertoires in COVID-19. Sequenced by immunoSEQ multiplex PCR; TCRdb stores in-frame clones only, minus some. This sample yields 85,000 to 100,000 clones, of which roughly 86% are seen a single time; 10% to 15% belongs to the top ten. Specimen: peripheral blood. The receptors were gathered from a woman aged 60 to 75 in a cohort sampled during active or convalescent COVID-19.

The chain is built from TRBV10-1 and TRBJ2-3, with D uncertain. Germline CDR1 WNHNN, CDR2 SYGVQD (reference sequence). With 3 bases removed from V and 2 bases from J, the gap between germline ends came to 6 bases. CDR3 size: 13 residues. This CDR3 reads CASSDPNTDTQYF. The DNA of the CDR3 is TGCGCCAGCAGTGACCCTAACACAGATACGCAGTATTTT.

The chain is built from TRBV29-1 and TRBJ1-2; 9 bases are shared with TRBD1. The CDR3 is made up of 16 amino acids. Germline lookup yields CDR1 SQVTM and CDR2 ANQGSEA. V was pared by 0 bases and J by 6 bases, with 11 bases of the junction left unmatched. CDR3 sequence: CSVEDQMVDRGNGYTF. The CDR3 bases are TGCAGCGTTGAAGATCAGATGGTGGACAGGGGAAATGGCTACACCTTC.

The chain joins TRBV6-6 to TRBJ1-1; no reliable D call. V lost 5 bases and J 2 bases, leaving 15 bases between the germline ends. Looked up from germline, CDR1 is MNHNY and CDR2 is SVGAGI (reference sequence). This CDR3 spans 15 amino acids. The CDR3 region has the DNA TGTGCCAGCAGTGCCGCCTACCTGCCCAACACTGAAGCTTTCTTT. Residues: CASSAAYLPNTEAFF.

This clone was observed a few times. The genes are TRBV9 and TRBJ2-7; 7 positions agree with TRBD1. Per the germline V gene, CDR1 is SGDLS and CDR2 is YYNGEE. Losses at the gene ends were 4 bases for V and 3 bases for J; bases not matched to a gene: 4. CDR3 length: 13 amino acids. CDR3 in DNA: TGTGCCAGCAGCCCGACAGGGCTCTACGAGCAGTACTTC. Amino acids: CASSPTGLYEQYF.

DNA for the CDR3: TGCGCCAGCAGTGAAACAGGAACCTACGAGCAGTACTTC. Protein sequence: CASSETGTYEQYF. The chain is built from TRBV10-2 and TRBJ2-7, with D perhaps matching TRBD1 (5 bases). This CDR3 contains 13 residues. Per germline, CDR1 WSHSY and CDR2 SAAADI. Trimming removed 3 bases at V and 2 bases at J, with 8 bases between.

The rearrangement joins TRBV20-1 to TRBJ2-7; no definite D call. The CDR3 totals 11 residues. Germline CDR1 DFQATT, CDR2 SNEGSKA (reference sequence). The germline V and J ends were trimmed by 5 bases and 3 bases, with 8 bases remaining between them. The CDR3 spells CSAPNFYEQYF. The CDR3 coding sequence is TGCAGTGCTCCAAATTTCTACGAGCAGTACTTC.

This clone was detected a few times. The rearrangement uses TRBV3-1 (or the pseudogene TRBV3-2) and TRBJ1-3, with 8 bases matching TRBD1. CDR1 LGHDT and CDR2 YNNKEL come from the germline V gene (reference sequence). V was pared by 4 bases and J by 4 bases, with 6 bases of the junction left unmatched. There are 15 residues in the CDR3. CDR3 sequence: CASSRSTGAGNTIYF. CDR3 nucleotide sequence: TGTGCCAGCAGCCGATCGACAGGGGCAGGAAACACCATATATTTT.

V gene TRBV6-6 combines with J gene TRBJ2-7; TRBD2 agrees at 8 bases. The CDR3 extends over 14 amino acids. V gave up 0 bases and J gave up 6 bases; unmatched junction bases: 4. CDR1 is MNHNY, CDR2 SVGAGI, per germline (reference sequence). The CDR3 DNA reads TGTGCCAGCAGTTACTCTAGCGGGGCCACCGAGCAGTACTTC. This encodes CASSYSSGATEQYF.

This clone was seen a handful of times. The chain uses TRBV7-9 and TRBJ1-2; D is unclear. Germline CDR1 and CDR2: SEHNR and FQNEAQ (reference sequence). Trimming removed 5 bases from V and 2 bases from J, with 12 bases in between. This CDR3 region has 14 residues. The chain's CDR3 is CASSLLWRNYGYTF. The CDR3 DNA reads TGTGCCAGCAGCCTTCTATGGCGGAACTATGGCTACACCTTC.